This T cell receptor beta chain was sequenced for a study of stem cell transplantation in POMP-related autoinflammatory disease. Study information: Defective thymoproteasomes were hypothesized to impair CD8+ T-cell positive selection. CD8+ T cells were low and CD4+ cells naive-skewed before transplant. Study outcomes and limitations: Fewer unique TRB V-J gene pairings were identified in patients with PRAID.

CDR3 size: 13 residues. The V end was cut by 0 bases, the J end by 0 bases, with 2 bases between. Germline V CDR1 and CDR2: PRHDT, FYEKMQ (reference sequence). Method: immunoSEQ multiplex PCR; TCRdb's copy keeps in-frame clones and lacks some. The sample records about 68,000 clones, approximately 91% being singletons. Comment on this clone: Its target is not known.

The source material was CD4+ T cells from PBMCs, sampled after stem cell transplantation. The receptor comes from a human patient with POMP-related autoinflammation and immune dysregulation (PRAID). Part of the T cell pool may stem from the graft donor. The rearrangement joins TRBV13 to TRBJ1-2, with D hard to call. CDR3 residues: CASSLGANYGYTF. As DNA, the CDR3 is TGTGCCAGCAGCTTAGGAGCTAACTATGGCTACACCTTC.